A selection of T cell receptor beta chains follows, all from one sample in a study of blood T cell repertoires in COVID-19. Here immunoSEQ multiplex PCR was the method, and the copy in TCRdb shows in-frame clones only, minus some. The sample contains about 130,000 clones, about 77% of which appear only once. The sample comprised peripheral blood. Every receptor here comes from a man older than 75 with acute or convalescent COVID-19. Each CDR3 is given with its conserved first and last residue. D genes are given only for firm matches. Rows may omit the clone size; those that give it use once, few, many or a size class.

j_call | d_call | v_call | clone_size | cdr3_nt | cdr3_aa
TRBJ1-5 | TRBD1 | TRBV2 | once | TGTGCCAGCAGTGGGCCTGGGACAGTAAGGAGTCAGCCCCAGCATTTT | CASSGPGTVRSQPQHF
TRBJ2-5 | TRBD1 | TRBV5-1 | once | TGCGCCAGCAGCTTGGGAAGGGACAGAAAAGAGACCCAGTACTTC | CASSLGRDRKETQYF
TRBJ1-5 | TRBD1 | TRBV15 | NA | TGTGCCACCAGCAGGGGGGGACAGGGTGGCAATCAGCCCCAGCATTTT | CATSRGGQGGNQPQHF
TRBJ1-1 | NA | TRBV11-2 | NA | TGTGCCAGCAGCTTAGATCTCGGAGGCCCCGAAGGAGCTTTCTTT | CASSLDLGGPEGAFF
TRBJ1-2 | NA | TRBV11-2 | NA | TGTGCCAGCAGCTTAGACGGGAACCTGGGGGGCTACACCTTC | CASSLDGNLGGYTF
TRBJ1-3 | TRBD1 | TRBV2 | NA | TGTGCCAGCAGACAGGGACAGAGTGGAAACACCATATATTTT | CASRQGQSGNTIYF
TRBJ2-7 | TRBD1 | TRBV6-1 | NA | TGTGCCAGCAGCGGACCGAGTACCGGGACAGGCAGTTTCTTC | CASSGPSTGTGSFF
TRBJ1-3 | NA | TRBV30 | NA | TGTGCCTGGAGTGTACCCAGTTCTGGAAACACCATATATTTT | CAWSVPSSGNTIYF
TRBJ1-1 | TRBD1 | TRBV5-5 | NA | TGTGCCAGCAGCTCGGACAGGGTAGACCTGAACACTGAAGCTTTCTTT | CASSSDRVDLNTEAFF
TRBJ2-5 | TRBD2 | TRBV5-8 | NA | TGTGCCAGCAGCCAAGGTACCGCGGGGGGACAAGAGACCCAGTACTTC | CASSQGTAGGQETQYF
TRBJ2-7 | TRBD1 | TRBV27 | NA | TGTGCCAGCAGCTTGGACAGGCGCTACGAGCAGTACTTC | CASSLDRRYEQYF
TRBJ2-7 | NA | TRBV28 | NA | TGTGCCAGCGGTCGGAGGAACGAGCAGTACTTC | CASGRRNEQYF
TRBJ2-1 | NA | TRBV7-9 | NA | TGTGCCAGCAGCTTGAACACCAATGAGCAGTTCTTC | CASSLNTNEQFF
TRBJ1-1 | TRBD1 | TRBV4-1 | NA | TGCGCCAGCAGCCAAGGGGCGGGACAGGGAAGCACTGAAGCTTTCTTT | CASSQGAGQGSTEAFF
TRBJ1-2 | TRBD1 | TRBV5-4 | NA | TGTGCCAGCAGCCTGGGGGACAGAGATTTCTATGGCTACACCTTC | CASSLGDRDFYGYTF